This T cell receptor (beta chain) appears in the sequencing data of a study of blood T cells in healthy people across ages. For the study at large: In model experiments, template switching was able to capture about one barcoded beta molecule for every two T cells that were present.

On this clonotype: A much larger clone differs by one base, so this may be a read error.

With a J-beta primer mix and a sample-barcoded 5' primer, a second PCR ran about 7 to 11 cycles. MiXCR, applied by TCRdb to the 5' RACE reads, yields one record per CDR3 protein. The repertoire has approximately 820,000 distinct CDR3 sequences, approximately 44% of them found once; the top ten carry about 21%. Input material: blood. The clonotype comes from a man in his fifties or sixties in good health.

The CDR3 spells CASSVQSSGNGYTF. The CDR3 DNA reads as TGTGCCAGCAGCGTGCAGTCCTCGGGGAATGGCTACACCTTC. The V call is TRBV5-6, the J call TRBJ1-2; D gene ambiguous. CDR1 SGHDT and CDR2 YYEEEE come from the germline V gene. The CDR3 length is 14 residues. V was clipped by 4 bases and J by 6 bases, with 16 bases between them. Full variable domain (missing parts from reference TRBV5-6 and TRBJ1-2): DAGVTQSPTHLIKTRGQQVTLRCSPKSGHDTVSWYQQALGQGPQFIFQYYEEEERQRGNFPDRFSGHQFPNYSSELNVNALLLGDSALYLCASSVQSSGNGYTFGSGTRLTVV.